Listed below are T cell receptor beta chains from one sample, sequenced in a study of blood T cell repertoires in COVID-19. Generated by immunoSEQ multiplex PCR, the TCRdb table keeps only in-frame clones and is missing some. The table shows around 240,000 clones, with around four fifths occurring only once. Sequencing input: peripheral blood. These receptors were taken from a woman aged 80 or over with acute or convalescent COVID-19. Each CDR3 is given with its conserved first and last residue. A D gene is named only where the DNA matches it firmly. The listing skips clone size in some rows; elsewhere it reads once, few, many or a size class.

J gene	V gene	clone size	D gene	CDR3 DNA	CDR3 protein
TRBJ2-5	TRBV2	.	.	TGTGCCAGCAGTGAAGTGGTTACAGCTAAAGAGACCCAGTACTTC	CASSEVVTAKETQYF
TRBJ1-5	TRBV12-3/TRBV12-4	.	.	TGTGCCAGCGCTTCCCAACACAAACCCCAGCATTTT	CASASQHKPQHF
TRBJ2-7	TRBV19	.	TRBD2	TGTGCCAGTAGTATACGACTAGCGGATTCCTACGAGCAGTACTTC	CASSIRLADSYEQYF
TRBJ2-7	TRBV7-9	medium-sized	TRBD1	TGTGCCAGCAGCCCGTGGACAGGGAAATCCTACGAGCAGTACTTC	CASSPWTGKSYEQYF
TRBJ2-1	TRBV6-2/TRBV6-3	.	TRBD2	TGTGCCAGCAGTTTCCTGCTAGAATCTAGCGGGAGGGCCTACAATGAGCAGTTCTTC	CASSFLLESSGRAYNEQFF
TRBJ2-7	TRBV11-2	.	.	TGTGCCAGCAGCTTAGCTAGCGACTACGAGCAGTACTTC	CASSLASDYEQYF
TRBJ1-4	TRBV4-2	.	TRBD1	TGTGCCAGCAGCCACACCGGGACAGAGAATGAAAAACTGTTTTTT	CASSHTGTENEKLFF
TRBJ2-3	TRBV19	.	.	TGTGCCAGTAGGGCCCACCTAGATACAGATACGCAGTATTTT	CASRAHLDTDTQYF
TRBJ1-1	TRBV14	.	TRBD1	TGTGCCAGCAGTCAATACGCCGGGACAGGCCGCGCTGAAGCTTTCTTT	CASSQYAGTGRAEAFF
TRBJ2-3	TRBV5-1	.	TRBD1	TGCGCCAGCAGCTTACAGACAGGGGTGGGTAGCACAGATACGCAGTATTTT	CASSLQTGVGSTDTQYF
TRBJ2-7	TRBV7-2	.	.	TGTGCCAGCAGCTTAGGGGGCCCGTCCTACGAGCAGTACTTC	CASSLGGPSYEQYF
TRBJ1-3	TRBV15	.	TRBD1	TGTGCCACCAGCAGAGGCCGGGACAGGGGTGTCACCATATATTTT	CATSRGRDRGVTIYF
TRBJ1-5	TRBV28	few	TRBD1	TGTGCCAGCAGTTTCCCACAGGGGCGTCAGCCCCAGCATTTT	CASSFPQGRQPQHF
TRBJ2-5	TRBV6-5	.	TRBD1	TGTGCCAGCAGGTACAGGGGTAGGGAGACCCAGTACTTC	CASRYRGRETQYF
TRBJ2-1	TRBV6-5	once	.	TGTGCCAGCAGTTACCCGAACAACAATGAGCAGTTCTTC	CASSYPNNNEQFF
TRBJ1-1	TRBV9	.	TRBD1	TGTGCCAGCAGCGTAGGTGCAGGGGGCGCGGGCACTGAAGCTTTCTTT	CASSVGAGGAGTEAFF
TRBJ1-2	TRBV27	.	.	TGTGCCAGCAGCGGAGGGGTCGATGGCTACACCTTC	CASSGGVDGYTF
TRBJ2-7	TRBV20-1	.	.	TGCAGTGCTAATCTCCTCTACGAGCAGTACTTC	CSANLLYEQYF
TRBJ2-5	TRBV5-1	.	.	TGCGCCAGCAGCTTAACGGGAAGGGCGTACCAAGAGACCCAGTACTTC	CASSLTGRAYQETQYF
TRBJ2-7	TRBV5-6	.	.	TGTGCCAGCAGCTCCGTTGGGGGGAGCTCCTACGAGCAGTACTTC	CASSSVGGSSYEQYF
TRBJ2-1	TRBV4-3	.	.	TGCGCCAGCAGCCCCGGGGCCGAGGGGGAGTACTACAATGAGCAGTTCTTC	CASSPGAEGEYYNEQFF
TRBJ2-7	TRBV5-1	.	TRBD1	TGCGCCAGCAGCCCCGGGACAGGGGGTTACGAGCAGTACTTC	CASSPGTGGYEQYF
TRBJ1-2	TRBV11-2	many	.	TGTGCCAGCAGCTTAGCAGGGGACTACACCTTC	CASSLAGDYTF
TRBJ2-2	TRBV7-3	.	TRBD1	TGTGCCAGCAGCGAGACAGGGAATACCGGGGAGCTGTTTTTT	CASSETGNTGELFF
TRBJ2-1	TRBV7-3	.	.	TGTGCCAGCTCTCCAGGGGTGTCCGGCTACAATGAGCAGTTCTTC	CASSPGVSGYNEQFF
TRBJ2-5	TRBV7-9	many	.	TGTGCCAGCCTCTCGGACAAGGGACAAGAGACCCAGTACTTC	CASLSDKGQETQYF
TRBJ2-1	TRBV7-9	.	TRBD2	TGTGCCAGCAGCTCCAGCGGGGGGGCCCTAAATGAGCAGTTCTTC	CASSSSGGALNEQFF
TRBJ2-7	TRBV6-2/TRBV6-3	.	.	TGTGCCAGCAGTTACTCTCATAGCTCCTACGAGCAGTACTTC	CASSYSHSSYEQYF
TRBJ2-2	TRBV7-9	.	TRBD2	TGTGCCAGCAGCCCCCGGGGACTAGCGGACACCGGGGAGCTGTTTTTT	CASSPRGLADTGELFF
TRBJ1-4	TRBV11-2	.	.	TGTGCCAGCAGCTTAGATCGAGGGAATAAAAAACTGTTTTTT	CASSLDRGNKKLFF
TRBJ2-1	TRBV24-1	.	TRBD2	TGTGCCACCAGGGGGACTAGCGGGAATAATGAGCAGTTCTTC	CATRGTSGNNEQFF
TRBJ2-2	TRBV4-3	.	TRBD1	TGCGCCAGCAGCCAAACCAAACTCAGGGGGCGTACCGGGGAGCTGTTTTTT	CASSQTKLRGRTGELFF
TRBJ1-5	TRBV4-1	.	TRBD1	TGCGCCAGCAGCCCCGGTGGGGACAGGCGTCAGCATTTT	CASSPGGDRRQHF
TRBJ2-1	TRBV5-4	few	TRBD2	TGTGCCAGCAGCTTGGAACTAGCGGGAGGGTCCTACAATGAGCAGTTCTTC	CASSLELAGGSYNEQFF
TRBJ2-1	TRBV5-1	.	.	TGCGCCAGCAGCTTGGACGGGTCGAGCAATGAGCAGTTCTTC	CASSLDGSSNEQFF
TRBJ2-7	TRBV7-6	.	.	TGTGCCAGCAGCTTTACGGACAACAACTACGAGCAGTACTTC	CASSFTDNNYEQYF
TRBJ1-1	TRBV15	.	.	TGTGCCACCAGCAGAGATCTCCGGAACACTGAAGCTTTCTTT	CATSRDLRNTEAFF
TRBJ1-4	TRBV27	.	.	TGTGCCAGCAGCCGGAGCGGGGTTGGCGAAAAACTGTTTTTT	CASSRSGVGEKLFF
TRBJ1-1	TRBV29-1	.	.	TGCAGCGTTGATCGGGGGAACACTGAAGCTTTCTTT	CSVDRGNTEAFF
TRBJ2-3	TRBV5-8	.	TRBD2	TGTGCCAGCAGCTTGACCGGACTAGCGACCCTTAGCACAGATACGCAGTATTTT	CASSLTGLATLSTDTQYF
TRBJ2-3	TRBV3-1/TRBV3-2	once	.	TGTGCCAGCAGCCTTAGCGGGACAGGGACAGATACGCAGTATTTT	CASSLSGTGTDTQYF
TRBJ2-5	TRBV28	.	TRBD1	TGTGCCAGCGGACAGGGGATCCAAGAGACCCAGTACTTC	CASGQGIQETQYF
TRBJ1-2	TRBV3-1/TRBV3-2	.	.	TGTGCCAGCAGCCAAGACCAGGCAAGGGGCGCAAGCTATGGCTACACCTTC	CASSQDQARGASYGYTF
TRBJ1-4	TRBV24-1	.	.	TGTGCCACCAGTGATTCGACAGGAGCTAATGAAAAACTGTTTTTT	CATSDSTGANEKLFF
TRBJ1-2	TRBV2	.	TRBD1	TGTGCCAGCAGAATTCTGGCAGGGGGCGATGGCTACACCTTC	CASRILAGGDGYTF
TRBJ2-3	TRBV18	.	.	TGTGCCAGCTCACCACGGGACACAAGCACAGATACGCAGTATTTT	CASSPRDTSTDTQYF